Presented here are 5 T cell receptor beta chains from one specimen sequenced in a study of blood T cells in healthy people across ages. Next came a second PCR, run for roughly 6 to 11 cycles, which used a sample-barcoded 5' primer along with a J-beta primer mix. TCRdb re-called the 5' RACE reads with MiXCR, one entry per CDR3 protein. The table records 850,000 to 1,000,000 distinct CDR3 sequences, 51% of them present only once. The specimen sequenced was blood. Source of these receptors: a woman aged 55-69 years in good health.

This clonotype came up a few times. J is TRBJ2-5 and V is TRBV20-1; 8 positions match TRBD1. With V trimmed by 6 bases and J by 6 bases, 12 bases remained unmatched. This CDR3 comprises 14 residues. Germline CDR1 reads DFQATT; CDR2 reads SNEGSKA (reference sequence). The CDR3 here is CSALRQGMRQTQYF. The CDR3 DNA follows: TGCAGTGCCCTTCGACAGGGGATGCGGCAGACCCAGTACTTC.

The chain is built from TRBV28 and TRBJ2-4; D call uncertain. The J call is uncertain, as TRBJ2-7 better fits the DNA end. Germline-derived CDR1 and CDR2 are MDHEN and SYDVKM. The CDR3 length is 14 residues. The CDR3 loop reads CASSLEYRNYEQYF. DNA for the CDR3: TGTGCCAGCAGTTTAGAGTACCGAAACTACGAGCAGTACTTC.

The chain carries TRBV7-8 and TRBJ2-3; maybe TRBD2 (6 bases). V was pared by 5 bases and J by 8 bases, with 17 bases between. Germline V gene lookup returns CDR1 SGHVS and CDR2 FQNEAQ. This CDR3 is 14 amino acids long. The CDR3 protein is CASSPIAAEGTQYF. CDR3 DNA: TGTGCCAGCAGCCCTATAGCGGCAGAGGGTACGCAGTATTTT.

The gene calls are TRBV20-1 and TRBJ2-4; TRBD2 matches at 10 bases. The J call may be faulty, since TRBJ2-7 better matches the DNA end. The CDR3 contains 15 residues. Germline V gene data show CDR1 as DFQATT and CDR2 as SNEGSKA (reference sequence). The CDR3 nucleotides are TGCAGTGCACTTATTGCCGGACTAGCGGACTACGAGCAGTACTTC. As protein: CSALIAGLADYEQYF.

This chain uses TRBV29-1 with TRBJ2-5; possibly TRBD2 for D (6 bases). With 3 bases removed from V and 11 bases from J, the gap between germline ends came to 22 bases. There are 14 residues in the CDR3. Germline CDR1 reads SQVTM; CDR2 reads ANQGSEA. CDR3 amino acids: CSVDAGPSHNEQYF. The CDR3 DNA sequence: TGCAGCGTTGATGCGGGGCCTAGCCACAATGAGCAGTACTTC.